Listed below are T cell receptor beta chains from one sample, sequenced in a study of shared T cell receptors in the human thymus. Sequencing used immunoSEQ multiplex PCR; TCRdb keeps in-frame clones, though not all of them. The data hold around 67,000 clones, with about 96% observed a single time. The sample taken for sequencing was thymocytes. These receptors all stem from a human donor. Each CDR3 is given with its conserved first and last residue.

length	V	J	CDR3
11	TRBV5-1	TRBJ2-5	CASSLEKTQYF
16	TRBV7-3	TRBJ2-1	CASSLKGSRGNNEQFF
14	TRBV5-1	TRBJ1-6	CASSLGEANSPLHF
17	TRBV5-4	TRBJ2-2	CASSRRPLARGTGELFF
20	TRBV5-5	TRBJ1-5	CASSLGPVTGHILGNQPQHF
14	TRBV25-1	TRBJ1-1	CASSGGGLNTEAFF
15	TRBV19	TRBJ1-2	CASRKPGIANYGYTF
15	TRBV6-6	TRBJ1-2	CASRPEHAVDYGYTF
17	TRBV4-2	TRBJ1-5	CASSQDRQGLGNQPQHF
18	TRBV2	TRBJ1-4	CASSEWGTGGATNEKLFF
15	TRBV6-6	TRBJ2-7	CASSYKRTRPYEQYF
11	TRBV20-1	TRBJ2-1	CSVGGNNEQFF
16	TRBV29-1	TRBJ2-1	CSHGQYRLRPLGEQFF
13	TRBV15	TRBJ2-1	CATSKVEYNEQFF
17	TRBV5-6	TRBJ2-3	CASSLISVHPGTDTQYF
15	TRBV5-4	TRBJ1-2	CASSLMEEGTRGYTF
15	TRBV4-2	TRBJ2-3	CASSQVGSHTDTQYF
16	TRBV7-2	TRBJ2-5	CASSLDGKEGKETQYF
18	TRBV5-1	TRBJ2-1	CASSLAFASGGPWNEQFF
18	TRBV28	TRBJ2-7	CASSFRQGTKKSSYEQYF
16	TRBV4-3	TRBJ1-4	CASSQQNRVTNEKLFF
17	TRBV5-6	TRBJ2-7	CASSLRSTGPPSYEQYF
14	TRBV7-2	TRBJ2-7	CASSLGGVEYEQYF
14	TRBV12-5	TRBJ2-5	CASGLVPGGETQYF
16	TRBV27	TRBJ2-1	CASSFSGTGCHNEQFF
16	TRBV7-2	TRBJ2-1	CASSLVPGGPYNEQFF
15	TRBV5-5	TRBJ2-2	CASSLRGTNTGELFF
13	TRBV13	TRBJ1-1	CASSSDLNTEAFF
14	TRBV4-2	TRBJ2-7	CASSLSQGGNEQYF